The 21 T cell receptor beta chains below all came from one sample that was sequenced in a study of Ad26.COV2.S vaccination and SARS-CoV-2 variants. Using immunoSEQ multiplex PCR, the repertoire was profiled, and TCRdb retains in-frame clones only, with some absent. This table has hundreds of thousands of clones, roughly 84% appearing once. Treatment of the sample: over 15 received Ad26.COV2.S at low or high dose, single or two shots; 5 received placebo; per-sample allocation not given. Collection of the samples took place on day 63 after the first injection of vaccine or placebo. This material consisted of peripheral blood, taken in a trial of Ad26.COV2.S vaccine versus placebo. The receptors were gathered from a person aged 18-60 years who received the Ad26.COV2.S COVID-19 vaccine or a placebo.

The rearrangement uses TRBV27 and TRBJ1-1, with TRBD1 matching over 9 bases. Germline assignment: CDR1 MNHEY and CDR2 SMNVEV (reference sequence). The CDR3 sequence is 14 residues long. The ends lost 6 bases at V and 6 bases at J; junction bases unmatched: 8. The CDR3 loop reads CASRGPGQGAEAFF. Here the CDR3 DNA reads TGTGCCAGCAGGGGACCGGGACAGGGCGCTGAAGCTTTCTTT.

V is TRBV15 and J is TRBJ1-2; the D gene is possibly TRBD1 (5 bases). Germline CDR1 LNHNV, CDR2 YYDKDF (reference sequence). This CDR3 has 16 residues. The V end lost 0 bases, the J end lost 2 bases, and 13 bases lay between the germline ends. The CDR3 loop is CATSRDYRDSNYGYTF. The CDR3 nucleotides are TGTGCCACCAGCAGAGATTACCGGGACTCAAACTATGGCTACACCTTC.

The rearrangement joins TRBV25-1 to TRBJ1-3, with D hard to call. The germline CDR1 and CDR2 sequences are MGHDK and SYGVNS. V was trimmed by 2 bases and J by 0 bases, leaving 8 bases between them. This CDR3 comprises 15 residues. CDR3 DNA sequence: TGTGCCAGCAGTGAAGCCGTCCTCTCTGGAAACACCATATATTTT. Translation gives CASSEAVLSGNTIYF. The entire variable domain, with the rest obtained from reference TRBV25-1 and TRBJ1-3, is as follows: EADIYQTPRYLVIGTGKKITLECSQTMGHDKMYWYQQDPGMELHLIHYSYGVNSTEKGDLSSESTVSRIRTEHFPLTLESARPSHTSQYLCASSEAVLSGNTIYFGEGSWLTVV.

The J gene is TRBJ2-7, the V gene TRBV9, with D possibly being TRBD2 (5 bases). Trimming removed 1 base at V and 0 bases at J, with 11 bases between. The CDR3 length is 15 residues. Germline V gene sequence: CDR1 SGDLS, CDR2 YYNGEE. CDR3 sequence: CASSVLGDPSYEQYF. DNA of the CDR3: TGTGCCAGCAGCGTACTCGGGGATCCCTCCTACGAGCAGTACTTC. Full variable domain (rest looked up from reference TRBV9 and TRBJ2-7): DSGVTQTPKHLITATGQRVTLRCSPRSGDLSVYWYQQSLDQGLQFLIQYYNGEERAKGNILERFSAQQFPDLHSELNLSSLELGDSALYFCASSVLGDPSYEQYFGPGTRLTVT.

A single count supports this clone. The genes are TRBV19 and TRBJ1-6; no clear D gene. Germline V gives CDR1 LNHDA, CDR2 SQIVND (reference sequence). Deletions cut 4 bases from V and 8 bases from J, with 27 bases between. CDR3 length: 19 amino acids. The DNA for the CDR3 is TGTGCCAGTAGTAGACGAAGACCGGGAACCTCACCGGCCGATTCACCCCTCCACTTT. Translated: CASSRRRPGTSPADSPLHF.

This clone is a singleton in its sample. The V gene is TRBV27, the J gene TRBJ2-1, with D perhaps matching TRBD2 (7 bases). Trimming removed 8 bases at V and 3 bases at J, with 23 bases between. Germline V lookup: CDR1 MNHEY, CDR2 SMNVEV (reference sequence). The CDR3 is 17 residues long. CDR3 amino acids: CASGTSLRGGFYNEQFF. CDR3 bases: TGTGCCAGCGGAACCTCCTTGAGGGGGGGGTTCTACAATGAGCAGTTCTTC.

This sequence joins TRBV3-1 (or the pseudogene TRBV3-2) and TRBJ1-5; D is possibly TRBD1 (6 bases). CDR1 LGHDT and CDR2 YNNKEL come from the germline V gene (reference sequence). The CDR3 has 16 residues. The V end lost 1 base, the J end lost 0 bases, and 10 bases lay between the germline ends. CDR3 coding DNA: TGTGCCAGCAGCCAAGGTAGGACAGATAGCAATCAGCCCCAGCATTTT. Protein product: CASSQGRTDSNQPQHF.

V and J are TRBV4-2 and TRBJ2-1; 11 positions match TRBD2. This CDR3 comprises 18 residues. The trim removed 1 base at V and 8 bases at J, leaving 13 bases unmatched. Germline CDR1 reads LGHNA; CDR2 reads YNFKEQ. The CDR3 sequence: CASSQVPLAGGGIDEQFF. CDR3 nucleotides: TGTGCCAGCAGCCAAGTCCCCCTAGCGGGGGGAGGTATAGATGAGCAGTTCTTC.

The CDR3 loop is CASSRDDRGHHRDIQYF. CDR3 nucleotide sequence: TGTGCCAGCAGCCGAGATGACCGCGGCCATCATAGGGACATTCAGTACTTC. The V gene is TRBV14, the J gene TRBJ2-4, with D uncertain. V shed 4 bases and J shed 8 bases, with 24 bases lying between them. This CDR3 spans 17 amino acids. Germline V gives CDR1 SGHDN, CDR2 FVKESK.

The chain employs TRBV29-1 and TRBJ1-2; TRBD1 matches 9 bases. CDR1 and CDR2 from the germline V gene are SQVTM and ANQGSEA. Unmatched junction bases numbered 7, after V lost 6 bases and J lost 8 bases. The CDR3 contains 12 residues. This CDR3 reads CSVSDRGYGYTF. The CDR3 DNA follows: TGCAGCGTCTCGGACAGGGGTTACGGCTACACCTTC.

The chain links TRBV5-6 to TRBJ1-2, with D uncertain. V was cut by 4 bases and J by 2 bases, with 6 bases left in between. The CDR3 extends over 12 amino acids. Germline CDR1 is SGHDT and CDR2 is YYEEEE. The CDR3 DNA sequence: TGTGCCAGCAGCCCCGGGAACTATGGCTACACCTTC. Translating gives CASSPGNYGYTF.

The chain links TRBV19 to TRBJ2-1; D not resolved. CDR3 length equals 15 residues. Germline-derived CDR1 and CDR2 are LNHDA and SQIVND (reference sequence). The V end lost 7 bases, the J end lost 1 base, and 14 bases lay between the germline ends. CDR3 amino acids: CASKNLAQSYNEQFF. In DNA form, the CDR3 reads TGTGCCAGTAAAAACCTGGCGCAATCCTACAATGAGCAGTTCTTC. The full variable domain, in which reference TRBV19 and TRBJ2-1 provide the parts outside the CDR3, is DGGITQSPKYLFRKEGQNVTLSCEQNLNHDAMYWYRQDPGQGLRLIYYSQIVNDFQKGDIAEGYSVSREKKESFPLTVTSAQKNPTAFYLCASKNLAQSYNEQFFGPGTRLTVL.

V gene TRBV18 combines with J gene TRBJ1-1; D remains unclear. The CDR3 spans 13 residues. Trimming left V 4 bases short and J 1 base short, with 7 bases between. Germline V lookup: CDR1 KGHSH, CDR2 LQKENI. CDR3 nucleotides: TGTGCCAGCTCACATACAGAGAACACTGAAGCTTTCTTT. This translates into CASSHTENTEAFF.

This clone occurred once. This chain links TRBV19 with TRBJ2-5, with 7 bases aligning to TRBD2. Germline CDR1 and CDR2: LNHDA and SQIVND (reference sequence). There are 16 residues in the CDR3. V was clipped by 4 bases and J by 1 base; unmatched bases: 9. The CDR3 DNA follows: TGTGCCAGTAGTACCCTCTGGCGGGGGACCCAAGAGACCCAGTACTTC. It codes for CASSTLWRGTQETQYF.

The chain combines TRBV6-2 or TRBV6-3 with TRBJ1-1, with D unresolved. CDR3 length: 12 amino acids. CDR1 MNHEY and CDR2 SVGEGT come from the germline V gene. Trimming removed 5 bases from V and 1 base from J, with 5 bases in between. The CDR3 DNA reads as TGTGCCAGCAGTGGACCGAACACTGAAGCTTTCTTT. It encodes CASSGPNTEAFF.

The chain is built from TRBV13 and TRBJ1-6; D uncertain. The CDR3 consists of 13 residues. Germline V CDR1 and CDR2: PRHDT, FYEKMQ (reference sequence). The V and J ends lost 1 base and 9 bases respectively, with 7 bases between them. For the CDR3, the DNA is TGTGCCAGCAGCTTAGCCCCTCCTTCACCCCTCCACTTT. Protein: CASSLAPPSPLHF.

The chain employs TRBV4-3 and TRBJ2-5, with TRBD2 identical over 7 bases. The CDR3 runs 14 residues. Germline V CDR1 and CDR2: LGHNA, YSLEER. J gave up 4 bases and V 0 bases, and 2 bases lay outside the gene matches. The CDR3 DNA reads TGCGCCAGCAGCCAAGAGGGACTATCAGAGACCCAGTACTTC. Its translation is CASSQEGLSETQYF.

This chain joins TRBV10-3 and TRBJ2-7; 13 nucleotides agree with TRBD2. This CDR3 has 18 residues. CDR1 and CDR2 from the germline V gene are ENHRY and SYGVKD. V was clipped by 10 bases and J by 0 bases; unmatched bases: 15. As DNA, the CDR3 is TGTGCCAGCTACCCGGGACTAGCGGGGTATGAGAGCTCCTACGAGCAGTACTTC. Protein sequence: CASYPGLAGYESSYEQYF.

The rearrangement joins TRBV5-6 to TRBJ1-5, with D unclear. The CDR3 contains 14 residues. The V and J ends lost 2 bases and 4 bases respectively, with 10 bases between them. CDR1 and CDR2 (germline): SGHDT, YYEEEE. The CDR3 nucleotides read TGTGCCAGCAGCTTCGGACCGAATAATCAGCCCCAGCATTTT. Protein product: CASSFGPNNQPQHF.

The chain has TRBV4-3 and TRBJ1-4; D may be TRBD1 (6 bases). Trimming took 2 bases from V and 8 from J, leaving 9 bases between them. CDR1 and CDR2 (germline): LGHNA, YSLEER. The CDR3 has 13 amino acids. For the CDR3, the DNA is TGCGCCAGCAGCCAACCTGACAGGGAAAAACTGTTTTTT. Its translation is CASSQPDREKLFF.

The rearrangement links TRBV6-5 to TRBJ2-3; 10 bases align to TRBD2. V gave up 7 bases and J gave up 2 bases; unmatched junction bases: 6. The CDR3 runs 15 residues. Germline CDR1 and CDR2: MNHEY and SVGAGI. This chain's CDR3 is CASTLAGAYTDTQYF. CDR3 nucleotide sequence: TGTGCCAGCACTCTAGCGGGGGCCTACACAGATACGCAGTATTTT.